These T cell receptor beta chains were read from a single sample in a study of siplizumab effects on memory and regulatory T cells. Sequencing was performed with immunoSEQ multiplex PCR; in TCRdb, only in-frame clones are kept and a portion is missing. Among about 97,000 clones, 85% to 95% were seen once, and the ten largest hold about 11%. The sequenced sample was non-Treg CD4+ T cells sorted from blood. All receptors derive from a human donor in good health. The CDR3 runs from the conserved cysteine through the conserved F or W. The order of the fields is clone size, J gene, D gene, V gene, CDR3 protein, CDR3 DNA. D genes are given only for firm matches. The size of a clone is reported for some rows only, either as once, few or many, or as a class for expanded clones.

abundance: .; j_gene: TRBJ2-5; d_gene: TRBD1; v_gene: TRBV19; CDR3aa: CASKRDRGLQETQYF; CDR3nt: TGTGCCAGTAAACGGGACAGGGGTTTGCAAGAGACCCAGTACTTC
abundance: .; j_gene: TRBJ1-5; d_gene: .; v_gene: TRBV6-6; CDR3aa: CASSSLGGPAQPQHF; CDR3nt: TGTGCCAGCAGCTCCCTGGGAGGGCCAGCTCAGCCCCAGCATTTT
abundance: .; j_gene: TRBJ1-3; d_gene: .; v_gene: TRBV19; CDR3aa: CASSISAFSGNTIYF; CDR3nt: TGTGCCAGTAGTATCTCAGCCTTCTCTGGAAACACCATATATTTT
abundance: once; j_gene: TRBJ2-3; d_gene: TRBD2; v_gene: TRBV28; CDR3aa: CASSEAGGVLTDTQYF; CDR3nt: TGTGCCAGCAGTGAGGCGGGAGGGGTACTCACAGATACGCAGTATTTT
abundance: .; j_gene: TRBJ2-7; d_gene: .; v_gene: TRBV28; CDR3aa: CASSWGAGEQYF; CDR3nt: TGTGCCAGCAGTTGGGGGGCGGGTGAGCAGTACTTC
abundance: .; j_gene: TRBJ2-7; d_gene: .; v_gene: TRBV28; CDR3aa: CASSRQGEQYF; CDR3nt: TGTGCCAGCAGCCGCCAGGGCGAGCAGTACTTC
abundance: .; j_gene: TRBJ2-1; d_gene: TRBD2; v_gene: TRBV28; CDR3aa: CASSASGENNEQFF; CDR3nt: TGTGCCAGCAGCGCTAGCGGGGAAAACAATGAGCAGTTCTTC
abundance: .; j_gene: TRBJ2-1; d_gene: TRBD2; v_gene: TRBV5-4; CDR3aa: CASSPTASGTLYNEQFF; CDR3nt: TGTGCCAGCAGCCCGACGGCTAGCGGGACTCTCTACAATGAGCAGTTCTTC
abundance: .; j_gene: TRBJ2-6; d_gene: .; v_gene: TRBV4-2; CDR3aa: CASSQISLSGANVLTF; CDR3nt: TGTGCCAGCAGCCAAATATCCCTATCTGGGGCCAACGTCCTGACTTTC
abundance: .; j_gene: TRBJ1-5; d_gene: .; v_gene: TRBV19; CDR3aa: CASSRTGGGDQPQHF; CDR3nt: TGTGCCAGTAGTAGAACAGGAGGAGGTGACCAGCCCCAGCATTTT
abundance: .; j_gene: TRBJ2-7; d_gene: .; v_gene: TRBV5-1; CDR3aa: CASSAYYSEGQYF; CDR3nt: TGCGCCAGCAGCGCCTACTATAGCGAGGGGCAGTACTTC
abundance: .; j_gene: TRBJ2-3; d_gene: .; v_gene: TRBV4-3; CDR3aa: CASSQGLKRAITDTQYF; CDR3nt: TGCGCCAGCAGCCAAGGACTTAAAAGGGCGATTACAGATACGCAGTATTTT
abundance: .; j_gene: TRBJ2-1; d_gene: TRBD2; v_gene: TRBV4-2; CDR3aa: CASSRDLMGGSSYNEQFF; CDR3nt: TGTGCCAGCAGCCGGGATTTGATGGGCGGGAGCTCCTACAATGAGCAGTTCTTC
abundance: .; j_gene: TRBJ1-1; d_gene: .; v_gene: TRBV6-6; CDR3aa: CASSYVGPEAFF; CDR3nt: TGTGCCAGCAGTTATGTCGGGCCTGAAGCTTTCTTT
abundance: .; j_gene: TRBJ1-4; d_gene: .; v_gene: TRBV7-6; CDR3aa: CASSSGQPGEKLFF; CDR3nt: TGTGCCAGCAGCTCAGGACAGCCCGGGGAAAAACTGTTTTTT
abundance: .; j_gene: TRBJ2-2; d_gene: TRBD2; v_gene: TRBV7-3; CDR3aa: CASSVGTSGPLTGELFF; CDR3nt: TGTGCCAGCAGCGTAGGGACTAGCGGACCCCTAACCGGGGAGCTGTTTTTT
abundance: .; j_gene: TRBJ2-3; d_gene: .; v_gene: TRBV5-1; CDR3aa: CASSPPDTQYF; CDR3nt: TGCGCCAGCAGCCCCCCAGATACGCAGTATTTT
abundance: .; j_gene: TRBJ2-7; d_gene: .; v_gene: TRBV25-1; CDR3aa: CASSDRSFRYEQYF; CDR3nt: TGTGCCAGCAGTGATCGCAGTTTTCGGTACGAGCAGTACTTC
abundance: .; j_gene: TRBJ1-2; d_gene: .; v_gene: TRBV9; CDR3aa: CASSVEGYGYTF; CDR3nt: TGTGCCAGCAGCGTAGAAGGATATGGCTACACCTTC
abundance: .; j_gene: TRBJ2-1; d_gene: .; v_gene: TRBV9; CDR3aa: CASSVAGGVYNEQFF; CDR3nt: TGTGCCAGCAGCGTAGCGGGCGGAGTATACAATGAGCAGTTCTTC
abundance: .; j_gene: TRBJ1-5; d_gene: TRBD1; v_gene: TRBV7-8; CDR3aa: CASSLATGEYQPQHF; CDR3nt: TGTGCCAGCAGCTTAGCCACAGGGGAGTATCAGCCCCAGCATTTT
abundance: .; j_gene: TRBJ2-4; d_gene: .; v_gene: TRBV28; CDR3aa: CASSLDWKNIQYF; CDR3nt: TGTGCCAGCAGTTTGGACTGGAAAAACATTCAGTACTTC
abundance: once; j_gene: TRBJ1-5; d_gene: .; v_gene: TRBV28; CDR3aa: CASSLWTVQLSNQPQHF; CDR3nt: TGTGCCAGCAGTTTGTGGACAGTCCAGCTTAGCAATCAGCCCCAGCATTTT
abundance: .; j_gene: TRBJ2-3; d_gene: TRBD2; v_gene: TRBV28; CDR3aa: CASSLFAGGPGDTQYF; CDR3nt: TGTGCCAGCAGTTTATTTGCGGGAGGGCCGGGAGATACGCAGTATTTT
abundance: .; j_gene: TRBJ2-2; d_gene: .; v_gene: TRBV7-2; CDR3aa: CASSLAAGAGELFF; CDR3nt: TGTGCCAGCAGCTTAGCGGCAGGAGCCGGGGAGCTGTTTTTT
abundance: .; j_gene: TRBJ1-5; d_gene: .; v_gene: TRBV19; CDR3aa: CASSSPGPQHF; CDR3nt: TGTGCCAGTAGTAGTCCCGGGCCCCAGCATTTT
abundance: .; j_gene: TRBJ2-4; d_gene: TRBD2; v_gene: TRBV7-8; CDR3aa: CASSLATSGGVPYF; CDR3nt: TGTGCCAGCAGCTTAGCGACTAGCGGGGGGGTTCCGTACTTC
abundance: .; j_gene: TRBJ2-1; d_gene: TRBD1; v_gene: TRBV6-5; CDR3aa: CASSYRGTGNNEQFF; CDR3nt: TGTGCCAGCAGTTACCGCGGGACAGGGAACAATGAGCAGTTCTTC
abundance: .; j_gene: TRBJ2-3; d_gene: .; v_gene: TRBV2; CDR3aa: CASSEAVWGGTDTQYF; CDR3nt: TGTGCCAGCAGTGAAGCGGTCTGGGGGGGCACAGATACGCAGTATTTT
abundance: .; j_gene: TRBJ2-1; d_gene: .; v_gene: TRBV7-8; CDR3aa: CASSLRWADNEQFF; CDR3nt: TGTGCCAGCAGCTTGAGATGGGCGGACAATGAGCAGTTCTTC